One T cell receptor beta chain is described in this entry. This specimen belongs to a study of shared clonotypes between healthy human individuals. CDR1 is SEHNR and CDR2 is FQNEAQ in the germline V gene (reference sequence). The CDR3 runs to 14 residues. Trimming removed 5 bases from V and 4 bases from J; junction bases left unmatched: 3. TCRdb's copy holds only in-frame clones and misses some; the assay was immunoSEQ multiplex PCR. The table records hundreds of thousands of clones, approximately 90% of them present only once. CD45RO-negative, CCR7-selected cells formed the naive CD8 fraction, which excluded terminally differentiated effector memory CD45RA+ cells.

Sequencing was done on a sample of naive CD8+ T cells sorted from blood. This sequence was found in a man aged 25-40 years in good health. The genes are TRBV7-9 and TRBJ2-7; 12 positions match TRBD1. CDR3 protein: CASSRGQGAYEQYF. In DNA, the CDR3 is TGTGCCAGCAGCCGGGGACAGGGGGCATACGAGCAGTACTTC.